The entry below describes one T cell receptor beta chain. The record originates from a study of blood T cell repertoires in COVID-19. Study context: The cDNA or gDNA used as material had been derived from T cells, B-cell-depleted T cells, or PBMCs.

The CDR3 spans 12 residues. V dropped 5 bases and J dropped 6; count of bases not matched to a gene: 0. CDR1 and CDR2 (germline): SEHNR, FQNEAQ (reference sequence). Here immunoSEQ multiplex PCR was the method, and the copy in TCRdb shows in-frame clones only, minus some. The table has some 200,000 clones, around 84% seen once. The chain links TRBV7-9 to TRBJ2-3, with TRBD2 matching over 9 bases. The receptor was isolated from a man older than 75 with acute or convalescent COVID-19. Source material: peripheral blood. The CDR3 nucleotides read TGTGCCAGCAGCGCGGGAGGGGATACGCAGTATTTT. Amino acids: CASSAGGDTQYF.